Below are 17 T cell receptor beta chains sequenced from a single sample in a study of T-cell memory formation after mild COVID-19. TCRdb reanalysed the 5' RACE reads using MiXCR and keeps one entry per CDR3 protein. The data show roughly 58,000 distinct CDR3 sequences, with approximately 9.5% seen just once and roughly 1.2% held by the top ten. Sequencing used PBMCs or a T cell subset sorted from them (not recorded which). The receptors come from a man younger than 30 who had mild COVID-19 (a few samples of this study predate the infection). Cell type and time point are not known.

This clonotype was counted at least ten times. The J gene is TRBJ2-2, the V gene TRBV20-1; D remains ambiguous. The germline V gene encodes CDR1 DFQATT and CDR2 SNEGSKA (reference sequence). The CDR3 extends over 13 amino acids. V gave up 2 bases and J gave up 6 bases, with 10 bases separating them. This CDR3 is CSARSPTPGELFF. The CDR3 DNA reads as TGCAGTGCTAGAAGCCCTACGCCCGGGGAGCTGTTTTTT.

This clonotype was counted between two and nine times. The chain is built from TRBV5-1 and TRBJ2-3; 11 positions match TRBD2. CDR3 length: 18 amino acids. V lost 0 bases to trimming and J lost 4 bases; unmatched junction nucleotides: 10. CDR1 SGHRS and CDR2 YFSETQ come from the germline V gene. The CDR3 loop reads CASSLASASGGRADTQYF. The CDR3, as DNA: TGCGCCAGCAGCTTGGCCTCGGCTAGCGGGGGGAGAGCAGATACGCAGTATTTT.

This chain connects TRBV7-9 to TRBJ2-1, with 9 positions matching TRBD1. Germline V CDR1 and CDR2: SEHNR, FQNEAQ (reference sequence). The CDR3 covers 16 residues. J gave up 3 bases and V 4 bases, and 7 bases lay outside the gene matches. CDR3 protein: CASSSRGQGNYNEQFF. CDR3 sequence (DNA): TGTGCCAGCAGCTCGAGGGGACAGGGTAACTACAATGAGCAGTTCTTC.

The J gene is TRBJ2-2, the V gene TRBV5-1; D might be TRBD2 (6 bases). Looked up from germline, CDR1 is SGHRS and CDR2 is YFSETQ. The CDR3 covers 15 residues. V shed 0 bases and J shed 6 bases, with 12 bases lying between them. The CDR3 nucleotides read TGCGCCAGCAGCTTGGCGGGGGTCGGGGCCGGGGAGCTGTTTTTT. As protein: CASSLAGVGAGELFF. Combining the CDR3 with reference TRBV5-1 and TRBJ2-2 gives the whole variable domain KAGVTQTPRYLIKTRGQQVTLSCSPISGHRSVSWYQQTPGQGLQFLFEYFSETQRNKGNFPGRFSGRQFSNSRSEMNVSTLELGDSALYLCASSLAGVGAGELFFGEGSRLTVL.

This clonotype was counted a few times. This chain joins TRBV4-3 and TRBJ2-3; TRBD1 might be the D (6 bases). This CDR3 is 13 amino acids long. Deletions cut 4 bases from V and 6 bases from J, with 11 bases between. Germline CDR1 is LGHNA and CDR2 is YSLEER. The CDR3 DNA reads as TGCGCCAGCAGCCCTGGACAGAGTGATACGCAGTATTTT. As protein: CASSPGQSDTQYF.

The CDR3 coding sequence is TGTGCCAGCGACCTCGGAGGGAAGACCGGGGAGCTGTTTTTT. Its translation is CASDLGGKTGELFF. The V call is TRBV12-3 or TRBV12-4, the J call TRBJ2-2, with D maybe TRBD2 (6 bases). This CDR3 contains 14 residues. V was pared by 8 bases and J by 5 bases, with 15 bases between.

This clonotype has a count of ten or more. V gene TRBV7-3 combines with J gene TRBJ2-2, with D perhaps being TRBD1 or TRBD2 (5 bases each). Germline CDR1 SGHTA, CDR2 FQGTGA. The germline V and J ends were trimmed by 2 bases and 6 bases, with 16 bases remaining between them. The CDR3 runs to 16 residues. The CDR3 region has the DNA TGTGCCAGCAGCTTACATCGGGACCCAGGCGCCGGGGAGCTGTTTTTT. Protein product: CASSLHRDPGAGELFF.

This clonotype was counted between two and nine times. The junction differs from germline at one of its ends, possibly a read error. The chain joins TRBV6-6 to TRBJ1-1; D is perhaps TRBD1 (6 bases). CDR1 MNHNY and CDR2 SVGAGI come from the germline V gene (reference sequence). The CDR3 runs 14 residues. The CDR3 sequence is CASSYSTGNTEAFF. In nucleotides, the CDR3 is TGCGCCAGCAGTTACTCGACAGGGAACACTGAAGCTTTCTTT.

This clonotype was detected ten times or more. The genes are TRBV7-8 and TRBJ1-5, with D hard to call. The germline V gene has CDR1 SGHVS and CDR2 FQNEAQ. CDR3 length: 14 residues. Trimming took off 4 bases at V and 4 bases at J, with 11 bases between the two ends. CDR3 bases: TGTGCCAGCAGCTCGGCGGGTGGGAATCAGCCCCAGCATTTT. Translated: CASSSAGGNQPQHF.

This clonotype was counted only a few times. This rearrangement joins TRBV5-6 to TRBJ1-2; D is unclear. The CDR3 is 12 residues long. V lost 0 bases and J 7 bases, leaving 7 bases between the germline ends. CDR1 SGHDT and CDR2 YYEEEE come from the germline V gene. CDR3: CASSLDIRGYTF. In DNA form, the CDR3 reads TGTGCCAGCAGCTTGGATATACGTGGCTACACCTTC. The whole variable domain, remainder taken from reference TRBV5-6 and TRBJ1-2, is DAGVTQSPTHLIKTRGQQVTLRCSPKSGHDTVSWYQQALGQGPQFIFQYYEEEERQRGNFPDRFSGHQFPNYSSELNVNALLLGDSALYLCASSLDIRGYTFGSGTRLTVV.

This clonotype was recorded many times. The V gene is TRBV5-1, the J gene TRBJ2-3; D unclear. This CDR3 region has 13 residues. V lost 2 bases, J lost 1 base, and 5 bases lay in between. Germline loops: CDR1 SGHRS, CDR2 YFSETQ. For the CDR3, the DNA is TGCGCCAGCAGCTTCGGTGGCACAGATACGCAGTATTTT. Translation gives CASSFGGTDTQYF.

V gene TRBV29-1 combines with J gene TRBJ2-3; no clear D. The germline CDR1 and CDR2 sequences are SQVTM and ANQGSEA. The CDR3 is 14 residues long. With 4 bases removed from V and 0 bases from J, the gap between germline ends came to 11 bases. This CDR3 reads CSVVSLLSTDTQYF. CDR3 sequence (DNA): TGCAGCGTTGTCAGCCTCCTGAGCACAGATACGCAGTATTTT.

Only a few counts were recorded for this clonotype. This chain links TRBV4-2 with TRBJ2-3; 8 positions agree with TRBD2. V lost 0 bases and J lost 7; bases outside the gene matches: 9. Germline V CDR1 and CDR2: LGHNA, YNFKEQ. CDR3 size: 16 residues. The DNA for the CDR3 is TGTGCCAGCAGCCAAGATCCCTCCGGGGGGGCGAATACGCAGTATTTT. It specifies CASSQDPSGGANTQYF.

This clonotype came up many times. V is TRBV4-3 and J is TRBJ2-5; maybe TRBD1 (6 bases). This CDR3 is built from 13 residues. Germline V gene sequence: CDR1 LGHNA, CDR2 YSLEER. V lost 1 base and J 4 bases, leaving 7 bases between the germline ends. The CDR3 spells CASSQVGGETQYF. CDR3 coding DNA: TGCGCCAGCAGCCAAGTAGGGGGAGAGACCCAGTACTTC.

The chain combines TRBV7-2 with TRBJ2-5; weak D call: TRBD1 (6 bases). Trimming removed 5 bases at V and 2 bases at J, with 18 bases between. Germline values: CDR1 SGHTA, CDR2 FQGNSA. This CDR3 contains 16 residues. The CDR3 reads CASSTTGQGKQETQYF. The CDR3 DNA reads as TGTGCCAGCAGCACAACGGGGCAGGGGAAACAAGAGACCCAGTACTTC.

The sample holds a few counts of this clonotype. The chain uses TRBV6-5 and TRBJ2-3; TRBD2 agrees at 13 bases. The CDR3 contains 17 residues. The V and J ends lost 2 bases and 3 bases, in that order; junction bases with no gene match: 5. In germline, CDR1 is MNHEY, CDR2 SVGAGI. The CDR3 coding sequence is TGTGCCAGCAGTTACAGGCTACTAGCGGGGGGGACAGATACGCAGTATTTT. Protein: CASSYRLLAGGTDTQYF.

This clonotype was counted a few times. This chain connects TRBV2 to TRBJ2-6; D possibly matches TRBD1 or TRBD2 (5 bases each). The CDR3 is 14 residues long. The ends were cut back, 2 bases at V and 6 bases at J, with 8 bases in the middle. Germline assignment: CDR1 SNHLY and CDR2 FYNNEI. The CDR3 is CASSEMGEANVLTF. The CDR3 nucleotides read TGTGCCAGCAGTGAAATGGGGGAGGCCAACGTCCTGACTTTC.